The 31 T cell receptor beta chains below were found in one sample sequenced in a study of blood T cell repertoires in COVID-19. Profiled with immunoSEQ multiplex PCR; TCRdb holds only in-frame clones, not every one. The sample includes 110,000 to 150,000 clones, approximately 87% of them seen just once. Sequencing was carried out using peripheral blood. All receptors derive from a middle-aged woman with acute or convalescent COVID-19.

The V and J genes are TRBV11-2 and TRBJ2-7; D remains ambiguous. The CDR3 is made up of 13 amino acids. Germline assignment: CDR1 SGHAT and CDR2 FQNNGV. V lost 2 bases, J lost 0 bases, and 5 bases lay in between. The CDR3 here is CASSLTVSYEQYF. CDR3 nucleotides: TGTGCCAGCAGCTTAACAGTCTCCTACGAGCAGTACTTC.

The J gene is TRBJ2-1, the V gene TRBV18; 10 nucleotides line up with TRBD1. There are 16 residues in the CDR3. Trimming took 0 bases from V and 5 from J; bases not matched to a gene: 4. Germline-derived CDR1 and CDR2 are KGHSH and LQKENI. CDR3 DNA sequence: TGTGCCAGCTCACCACCGGGACAGGGGATTCACAATGAGCAGTTCTTC. Residues: CASSPPGQGIHNEQFF.

In its sample, this clone is medium-sized. The rearrangement links TRBV2 to TRBJ2-7, with 7 bases lining up with TRBD1. The V and J ends lost 6 bases and 6 bases, in that order; junction bases with no gene match: 8. Germline-derived CDR1 and CDR2 are SNHLY and FYNNEI. CDR3 length: 13 residues. The CDR3 here is CASSVTGFGEQYF. The CDR3 coding sequence is TGTGCCAGCAGCGTGACAGGGTTCGGCGAGCAGTACTTC.

The V call is TRBV24-1, the J call TRBJ1-2; D may be TRBD1 (6 bases). Per the germline V gene, CDR1 is KGHDR and CDR2 is SFDVKD. The CDR3 runs to 15 residues. V was pared by 0 bases and J by 4 bases, with 11 bases between. The CDR3 protein is CATSDLRAGAYGYTF. CDR3 DNA: TGTGCCACCAGTGATTTGAGGGCAGGGGCCTATGGCTACACCTTC.

The chain carries TRBV7-9 and TRBJ1-2; TRBD1 aligns across 11 bases. With 5 bases clipped from V and 4 bases from J, the junction kept 3 bases outside the gene matches. The CDR3 spans 14 residues. Germline CDR1 SEHNR, CDR2 FQNEAQ (reference sequence). As DNA, the CDR3 is TGTGCCAGCAGCCTAGGGACAGGGGGCTATGGCTACACCTTC. Protein: CASSLGTGGYGYTF.

In the case of this clone: Other DNA sequences of this sample code for an identical CDR3. This rearrangement joins TRBV7-3 to TRBJ1-1; D unclear. The CDR3 is 13 amino acids. The V end lost 2 bases, the J end lost 1 base, and 5 bases lay between the germline ends. CDR1 SGHTA and CDR2 FQGTGA come from the germline V gene. CDR3 in DNA: TGTGCCAGCAGCTTAGGGCAGAACACTGAAGCTTTCTTT. This encodes CASSLGQNTEAFF.

This clone was detected only once. The genes are TRBV19 and TRBJ1-6; TRBD1 matches at 12 bases. From germline, CDR1 is LNHDA and CDR2 SQIVND (reference sequence). After removal of 3 bases from V and 10 bases from J, the junction contained 10 bases not matched to a gene. The CDR3 consists of 17 residues. The chain's CDR3 is CASSIAGQGANYSPLHF. In DNA form, the CDR3 reads TGTGCCAGTAGTATCGCGGGACAGGGGGCGAATTACTCACCCCTCCACTTT.

This sequence joins TRBV9 and TRBJ2-1; D may be TRBD2 (6 bases). Germline loops: CDR1 SGDLS, CDR2 YYNGEE. The CDR3 contains 12 residues. V dropped 3 bases and J dropped 9 bases, with 10 bases sitting between them. In DNA, the CDR3 is TGTGCCAGCAGCGCGGGAGCTTCTGAGCAGTTCTTC. This encodes CASSAGASEQFF.

The count of this clone is one. The chain employs TRBV18 and TRBJ1-1; a possible D gene is TRBD1 (6 bases). This CDR3 has 13 amino acids. The V gene's germline CDR1 is KGHSH and CDR2 LQKENI. V was cut by 5 bases and J by 8 bases, with 15 bases left in between. DNA of the CDR3: TGTGCCAGCTCAAACAGGGCAGGAGAAGAAGCTTTCTTT. This codes for CASSNRAGEEAFF.

The chain links TRBV27 to TRBJ2-3, with 10 bases fitting TRBD1. Trimming took 3 bases from V and 5 from J; bases not matched to a gene: 5. The germline gives CDR1 MNHEY, CDR2 SMNVEV (reference sequence). CDR3 length equals 15 residues. The CDR3 DNA sequence: TGTGCCAGCAGTTTCGGGACAGGGGACCTAGATACGCAGTATTTT. Its translation: CASSFGTGDLDTQYF.

The CDR3 coding sequence is TGTGCCAGCAGCCGGGACAGCAATTCACCCCTCCACTTT. As protein: CASSRDSNSPLHF. This sequence joins TRBV13 and TRBJ1-6; TRBD1 matches 7 bases. V lost 5 bases, J lost 7 bases, and 2 bases stayed unmatched. There are 13 residues in the CDR3. Germline CDR1 and CDR2: PRHDT and FYEKMQ (reference sequence).

This clone was counted a single time. The V gene is TRBV5-1, the J gene TRBJ2-2; 9 nucleotides align to TRBD2. Germline loops: CDR1 SGHRS, CDR2 YFSETQ. The CDR3 runs 15 residues. The V segment lost 2 bases and the J segment 5 bases; nucleotides outside the gene matches: 4. The DNA of the CDR3 is TGCGCCAGCAGCTTTGTTGCGGGGGGGACCGGGGAGCTGTTTTTT. Encoded protein: CASSFVAGGTGELFF.

The chain carries TRBV10-3 and TRBJ2-4, with TRBD1 matching 9 bases. Germline V lookup: CDR1 ENHRY, CDR2 SYGVKD. V gave up 3 bases and J gave up 3 bases; unmatched junction bases: 9. This CDR3 contains 17 residues. This CDR3 reads CAISDETGGQVKNIQYF. The CDR3 DNA sequence: TGTGCCATCAGTGATGAGACAGGGGGGCAGGTCAAAAACATTCAGTACTTC.

The chain combines TRBV28 with TRBJ1-1, with 7 bases aligning to TRBD1. The V gene's germline CDR1 is MDHEN and CDR2 SYDVKM. The V and J ends lost 6 bases and 5 bases, in that order; junction bases with no gene match: 9. The CDR3 contains 14 residues. The CDR3 DNA sequence: TGTGCCAGCAGCCCCTCCAGGGGGGAGACTGAAGCTTTCTTT. Its translation is CASSPSRGETEAFF.

This clone was found a few times. This sequence joins TRBV6-5 and TRBJ1-5, with D hard to call. The CDR3 spans 14 residues. V was trimmed by 5 bases and J by 4 bases, leaving 12 bases between them. From germline, CDR1 is MNHEY and CDR2 SVGAGI. The CDR3 loop reads CASSLRPGNQPQHF. CDR3 nucleotides: TGTGCCAGCAGTCTCCGTCCGGGAAATCAGCCCCAGCATTTT.

V and J are TRBV28 and TRBJ1-2, with D tentatively TRBD1 (5 bases). CDR3 length: 14 residues. Trimming left V 7 bases short and J 8 bases short, with 20 bases between. Germline assignment: CDR1 MDHEN and CDR2 SYDVKM. The CDR3 nucleotides are TGTGCCAGCACCACCCTGAAGGGGTTCGGGGGCTACACCTTC. Translation gives CASTTLKGFGGYTF.

CDR3 residues: CASSLTRQGAKGYTF. The DNA of the CDR3 is TGTGCCAGCAGCTTAACCCGACAGGGGGCCAAAGGCTACACCTTC. The chain carries TRBV13 and TRBJ1-2; TRBD1 matches at 10 bases. V was clipped by 2 bases and J by 8 bases; unmatched bases: 8. Germline loops: CDR1 PRHDT, CDR2 FYEKMQ (reference sequence). The CDR3 contains 15 residues. The full variable domain, with the rest looked up from reference TRBV13 and TRBJ1-2, is AAGVIQSPRHLIKEKRETATLKCYPIPRHDTVYWYQQGPGQDPQFLISFYEKMQSDKGSIPDRFSAQQFSDYHSELNMSSLELGDSALYFCASSLTRQGAKGYTFGSGTRLTVV.

The chain is built from TRBV2 and TRBJ2-1, with a possible D match to TRBD2 (5 bases). From germline, CDR1 is SNHLY and CDR2 FYNNEI. The length of the CDR3 is 12 residues. Trimming cost V 4 bases and J 7 bases, with 8 bases left between them. CDR3 sequence reads: CASSGGKNEQFF. The CDR3, as DNA: TGTGCCAGCAGTGGAGGGAAGAATGAGCAGTTCTTC.

The gene calls are TRBV2 and TRBJ2-7; possible D gene TRBD2, 5 bases. The CDR3 extends over 14 amino acids. V lost 5 bases and J 4 bases, leaving 15 bases between the germline ends. Germline-derived CDR1 and CDR2 are SNHLY and FYNNEI. The CDR3 nucleotides read TGTGCCAGCAGTCACGAGGACCGGGGATACGAGCAGTACTTC. It codes for CASSHEDRGYEQYF.

CDR3 residues: CASSSSFLGNTIYF. The CDR3 DNA reads TGTGCCAGCAGCTCCTCCTTCTTAGGAAACACCATATATTTT. The rearrangement uses TRBV7-2 and TRBJ1-3; no definite D call. This CDR3 contains 14 residues. V dropped 4 bases and J dropped 4 bases, with 11 bases sitting between them. CDR1 SGHTA and CDR2 FQGNSA come from the germline V gene.

The table lists this clone with a count of one. The chain couples TRBV5-5 to TRBJ2-3, with D uncertain. Germline values: CDR1 SGHKS, CDR2 YYEKEE (reference sequence). Trimming stripped 4 bases from V and 3 bases from J, with 15 bases between. The CDR3 spans 15 residues. The CDR3 DNA is TGTGCCAGCAGCGTCCTCGGTGTGTATACAGATACGCAGTATTTT. Its protein product is CASSVLGVYTDTQYF.

The CDR3 DNA is TGTGCCACCACTAGCGGGGGGGCCGCAGATACGCAGTATTTT. Protein product: CATTSGGAADTQYF. This sequence joins TRBV6-5 and TRBJ2-3; 13 positions match TRBD2. From germline, CDR1 is MNHEY and CDR2 SVGAGI. There are 14 residues in the CDR3. J was trimmed by 4 bases and V by 10 bases; bases with no gene match: 5.

J is TRBJ1-5 and V is TRBV6-4, with D possibly being TRBD1 (6 bases). CDR3 length: 19 residues. With 7 bases removed from V and 2 bases from J, the gap between germline ends came to 27 bases. CDR1 MRHNA and CDR2 SNTAGT come from the germline V gene. This CDR3 is CASNPIWPAGAGGNQPQHF. Written as DNA, the CDR3 is TGTGCCAGCAACCCAATCTGGCCTGCAGGGGCGGGAGGCAATCAGCCCCAGCATTTT.

The rearrangement links TRBV5-1 to TRBJ2-1; 8 bases fit TRBD2. Germline-derived CDR1 and CDR2 are SGHRS and YFSETQ. The CDR3 is 17 amino acids. V shed 4 bases and J 9 bases; nucleotides not matched to a gene: 18. CDR3 amino acids: CASSARGSGEGIGEQFF. CDR3 DNA sequence: TGCGCCAGCAGCGCCAGGGGTAGCGGGGAGGGAATCGGTGAGCAGTTCTTC.

The DNA for the CDR3 is TGTGCCAGCAGTTCCCTCGGGGAGGCCAATGGCTACACCTTC. Protein product: CASSSLGEANGYTF. This chain links TRBV6-5 with TRBJ1-2; D is uncertain. V lost 4 bases, J lost 6 bases, and 15 bases lay in between. From germline, CDR1 is MNHEY and CDR2 SVGAGI. This CDR3 is built from 14 residues.

This chain uses TRBV4-3 with TRBJ2-2, with 9 bases fitting TRBD1. Germline CDR1 LGHNA, CDR2 YSLEER. The junction had 10 bases not matched to a gene; V was cut back by 0 bases and J by 5 bases. This CDR3 is built from 18 residues. CDR3 sequence reads: CASSQDAPTGGWTGELFF. In DNA, the CDR3 is TGCGCCAGCAGCCAAGATGCCCCGACAGGGGGGTGGACCGGGGAGCTGTTTTTT.

V gene TRBV4-3 combines with J gene TRBJ2-3, with a weak D call TRBD2 (5 bases). The CDR3 length is 18 residues. CDR1 is LGHNA, CDR2 YSLEER, per germline. V was cut by 0 bases and J by 6 bases, with 22 bases left in between. CDR3 nucleotides: TGCGCCAGCAGCCAAGATCCTATGGGGAGACTCTTAGTGGATACGCAGTATTTT. Protein: CASSQDPMGRLLVDTQYF.

V gene TRBV27 combines with J gene TRBJ1-5; perhaps TRBD1 as D (5 bases). This CDR3 has 15 amino acids. Trimming shortened V by 0 bases and J by 2 bases, and 8 bases separated the two germline ends. Germline V gives CDR1 MNHEY, CDR2 SMNVEV (reference sequence). The CDR3 region has the DNA TGTGCCAGCAGTTTATCGTGGGGGGGCAATCAGCCCCAGCATTTT. Translated: CASSLSWGGNQPQHF.

The V gene is TRBV10-3, the J gene TRBJ1-4; tentatively, D is TRBD1 (5 bases). CDR1 and CDR2 (germline): ENHRY, SYGVKD. The CDR3 runs to 17 residues. V was trimmed by 2 bases and J by 10 bases, leaving 23 bases between them. The CDR3 DNA reads as TGTGCCATCAGTGAGAATGATCCCGGGGGAAGTATCGCAAAACTGTTTTTT. Residues: CAISENDPGGSIAKLFF.

The CDR3 DNA reads as TGCAGCGCTCGGGACTCCAACAAAGCCTACGAGCAGTACTTC. Translating gives CSARDSNKAYEQYF. The chain couples TRBV29-1 to TRBJ2-7; D is perhaps TRBD2 (6 bases). Trimming took off 7 bases at V and 2 bases at J, with 18 bases between the two ends. This CDR3 is built from 14 residues. Looked up from germline, CDR1 is SQVTM and CDR2 is ANQGSEA.

This clone was seen only a few times. This chain joins TRBV6-6 and TRBJ2-5; 13 bases line up with TRBD2. V dropped 10 bases and J dropped 4; count of bases not matched to a gene: 9. This CDR3 spans 15 amino acids. Germline V gene data show CDR1 as MNHNY and CDR2 as SVGAGI (reference sequence). CDR3 in DNA: TGTGCCACCACCCGGACTAGCGGGAGATCAGAGACCCAGTACTTC. It translates to CATTRTSGRSETQYF.